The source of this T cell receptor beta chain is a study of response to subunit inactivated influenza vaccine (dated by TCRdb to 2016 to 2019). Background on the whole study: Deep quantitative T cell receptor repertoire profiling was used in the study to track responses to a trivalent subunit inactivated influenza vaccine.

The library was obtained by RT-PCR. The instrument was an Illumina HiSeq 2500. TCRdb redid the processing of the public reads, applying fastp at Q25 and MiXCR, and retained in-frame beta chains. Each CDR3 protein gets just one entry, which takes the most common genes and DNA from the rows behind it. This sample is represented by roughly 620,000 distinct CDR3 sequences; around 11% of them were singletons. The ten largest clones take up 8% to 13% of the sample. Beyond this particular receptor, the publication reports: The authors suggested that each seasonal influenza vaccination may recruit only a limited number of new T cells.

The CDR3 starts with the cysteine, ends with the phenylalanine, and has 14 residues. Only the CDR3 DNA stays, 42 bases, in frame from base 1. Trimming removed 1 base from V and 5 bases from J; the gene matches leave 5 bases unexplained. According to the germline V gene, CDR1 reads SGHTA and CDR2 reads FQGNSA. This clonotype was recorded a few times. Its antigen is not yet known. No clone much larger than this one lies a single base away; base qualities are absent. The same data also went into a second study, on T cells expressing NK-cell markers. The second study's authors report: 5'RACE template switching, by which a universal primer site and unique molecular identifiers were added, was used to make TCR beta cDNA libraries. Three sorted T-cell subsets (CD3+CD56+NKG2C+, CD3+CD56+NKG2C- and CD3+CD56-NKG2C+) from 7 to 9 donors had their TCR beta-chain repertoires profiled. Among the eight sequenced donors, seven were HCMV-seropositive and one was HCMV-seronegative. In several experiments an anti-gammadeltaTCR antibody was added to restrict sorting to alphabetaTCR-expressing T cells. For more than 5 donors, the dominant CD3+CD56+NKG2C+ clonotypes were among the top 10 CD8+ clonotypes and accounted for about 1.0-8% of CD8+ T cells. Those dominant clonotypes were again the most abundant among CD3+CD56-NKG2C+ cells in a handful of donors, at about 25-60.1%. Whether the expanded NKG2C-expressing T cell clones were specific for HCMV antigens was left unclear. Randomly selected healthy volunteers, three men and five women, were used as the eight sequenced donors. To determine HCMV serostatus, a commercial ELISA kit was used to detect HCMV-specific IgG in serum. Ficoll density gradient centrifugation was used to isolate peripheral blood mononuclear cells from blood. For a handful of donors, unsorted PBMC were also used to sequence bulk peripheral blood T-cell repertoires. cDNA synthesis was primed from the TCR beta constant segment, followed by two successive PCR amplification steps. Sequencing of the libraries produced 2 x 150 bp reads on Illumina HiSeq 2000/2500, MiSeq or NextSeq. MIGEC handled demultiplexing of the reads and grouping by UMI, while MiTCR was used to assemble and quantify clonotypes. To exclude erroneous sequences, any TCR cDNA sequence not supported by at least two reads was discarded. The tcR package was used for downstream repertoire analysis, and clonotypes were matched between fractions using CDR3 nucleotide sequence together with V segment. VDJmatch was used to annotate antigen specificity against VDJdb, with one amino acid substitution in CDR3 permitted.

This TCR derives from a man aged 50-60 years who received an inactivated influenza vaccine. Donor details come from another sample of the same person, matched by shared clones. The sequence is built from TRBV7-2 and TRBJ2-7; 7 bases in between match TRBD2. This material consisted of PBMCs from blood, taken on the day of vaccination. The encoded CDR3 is CASSLGGGLDEQYF. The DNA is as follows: TGTGCCAGCAGCTTAGGCGGGGGTCTGGACGAGCAGTACTTC.